Shown below are 20 T cell receptor beta chains from a single sample sequenced in a study of T cells in Graves' hyperthyroidism and ophthalmopathy. Using RNA transcripts as the source, TCR beta CDR3 regions were amplified. An initial round of RT-PCR targeting the TCR CDR3 relied on the HTBI primer set. Each CDR3 protein is one row after TCRdb ran MiXCR on the multiplex PCR reads. The sample records 300,000 to 350,000 distinct CDR3 sequences, roughly 20% being singletons. The sample was blood. Receptors were obtained from a woman aged 45-59 years with Graves' hyperthyroidism.

This clonotype has at least ten counts. V gene TRBV30 combines with J gene TRBJ2-7; D possibly corresponds to TRBD1 (6 bases). The V end lost 0 bases, the J end lost 5 bases, and 11 bases lay between the germline ends. CDR1 is GTSNPN and CDR2 is SVGIG in the germline V gene (reference sequence). This CDR3 region has 13 residues. CDR3 sequence: CAWSVRRGHEQYV. CDR3 coding DNA: TGTGCCTGGAGTGTACGCAGGGGACACGAGCAGTACGTC.

The rearrangement uses TRBV7-2 and TRBJ1-1; 7 nucleotides line up with TRBD1. CDR1 and CDR2 from the germline V gene are SGHTA and FQGNSA. The CDR3 has 13 residues. After removal of 2 bases from V and 7 bases from J, the junction contained 4 bases not matched to a gene. The chain's CDR3 is CASSLTTGSEAFF. Here the CDR3 DNA reads TGTGCCAGCAGCTTAACGACAGGGAGTGAAGCTTTCTTT.

The table lists this clonotype with a few counts. V and J are TRBV24-1 and TRBJ2-5, with 8 bases fitting TRBD1. V was pared by 4 bases and J by 4 bases, with 10 bases of the junction left unmatched. The CDR3 is made up of 16 amino acids. Germline V gene lookup returns CDR1 KGHDR and CDR2 SFDVKD. The CDR3 sequence is CATSEGRRGQGETQYF. The CDR3 DNA reads as TGTGCCACCAGTGAAGGTCGCAGGGGGCAGGGAGAGACCCAGTACTTC.

This clonotype occurred a few times. The rearrangement joins TRBV15 to TRBJ1-5; no clear D. This CDR3 spans 13 amino acids. Germline V gene lookup returns CDR1 LNHNV and CDR2 YYDKDF (reference sequence). Trimming stripped 2 bases from V and 8 bases from J, with 10 bases between. The chain's CDR3 is CATSRYLEKPQHF. The CDR3 coding sequence is TGTGCCACCAGCAGATATCTCGAGAAGCCCCAGCATTTT.

This clonotype was picked up a small number of times. The chain joins TRBV20-1 to TRBJ2-1; D tentatively reads TRBD1 or TRBD2 (6 bases each). This CDR3 is 14 amino acids long. The germline V gene has CDR1 DFQATT and CDR2 SNEGSKA (reference sequence). Trimming removed 1 base at V and 2 bases at J, with 9 bases between. The DNA for the CDR3 is TGCAGTGCTAGAGGGGGGGCAGCCTACAATGAGCAGTTCTTC. Protein product: CSARGGAAYNEQFF.

The chain employs TRBV7-2 and TRBJ2-3; perhaps TRBD2 as D (6 bases). This CDR3 is built from 14 residues. Looked up from germline, CDR1 is SGHTA and CDR2 is FQGNSA. Trimming pared 5 bases from V and 1 base from J, leaving 10 bases between. The CDR3 region has the DNA TGTGCCAGCAGCCCCGGGAGAGGCACAGATACGCAGTATTTT. As protein: CASSPGRGTDTQYF.

The V gene is TRBV3-1, the J gene TRBJ2-2; D remains ambiguous. CDR3 length equals 14 residues. V was shortened by 3 bases and J by 1 base, with 6 bases between the two germline ends. Germline V gives CDR1 LGHDT, CDR2 YNNKEL (reference sequence). For the CDR3, the DNA is TGTGCCAGCAGCCAGCGATGGAACACCGGGGAGCTGTTTTTT. Encoded protein: CASSQRWNTGELFF.

The gene calls are TRBV20-1 and TRBJ2-3, with 8 nucleotides matching TRBD1. CDR3 length: 17 amino acids. V was pared by 0 bases and J by 1 base, with 9 bases of the junction left unmatched. Germline V gene data show CDR1 as DFQATT and CDR2 as SNEGSKA (reference sequence). Here the CDR3 DNA reads TGCAGTGCTAGAGATCACCGACAGGGGACTCGCACAGATACGCAGTATTTT. Amino acid sequence: CSARDHRQGTRTDTQYF.

The gene calls are TRBV12-3 or TRBV12-4 and TRBJ2-1, with 9 positions matching TRBD2. The CDR3 runs to 15 residues. The V gene end was trimmed by 6 bases and the J gene end by 4 bases; junction bases not matched to a gene: 7. This CDR3 is CASRFLRGGYNEQFF. In DNA form, the CDR3 reads TGTGCCAGCAGATTCCTGCGGGGGGGATACAATGAGCAGTTCTTC.

This clonotype was seen ten or more times. The chain carries TRBV7-3 and TRBJ2-4; a weak D match, TRBD1 (6 bases). The CDR3 length is 14 residues. Trimming pared 0 bases from V and 8 bases from J, leaving 11 bases between. The germline V gene has CDR1 SGHTA and CDR2 FQGTGA. Written as DNA, the CDR3 is TGTGCCAGCAGCTTAACGGGGGCGCAGGACATTCAGTACTTC. Translation: CASSLTGAQDIQYF.

Concerning this clonotype: This may be a read error: a much more frequent sequence differs by one nucleotide. This chain joins TRBV3-1 and TRBJ2-5; no reliable D call. Germline CDR1 is LGHDT and CDR2 is YNNKEL (reference sequence). The CDR3 consists of 13 residues. This CDR3 is CAGSQGPSGTQYF. CDR3 DNA: TGTGCCGGCAGCCAAGGCCCGTCCGGGACCCAGTACTTC.

The chain combines TRBV5-6 with TRBJ2-5, with a possible D match to TRBD1 (6 bases). CDR1 is SGHDT, CDR2 YYEEEE, per germline. The CDR3 runs to 14 residues. Trimming pared 2 bases from V and 4 bases from J, leaving 12 bases between. The CDR3 protein is CASSLDPRGETQYF. Written as DNA, the CDR3 is TGTGCCAGCAGCTTAGATCCCAGGGGAGAGACCCAGTACTTC.

At least ten counts were recorded for this clonotype. The chain is built from TRBV2 and TRBJ2-5; D is possibly TRBD2 (5 bases). The germline V gene encodes CDR1 SNHLY and CDR2 FYNNEI. V dropped 0 bases and J dropped 5 bases, with 10 bases sitting between them. This CDR3 is 14 amino acids long. The CDR3 DNA reads as TGTGCCAGCAGTGAAGCATGGTCGGGGGAGACCCAGTACTTC. Its protein product is CASSEAWSGETQYF.

The genes are TRBV5-8 and TRBJ1-4, with D hard to call. The V end was cut by 4 bases, the J end by 0 bases, with 7 bases between. This CDR3 contains 14 residues. Germline CDR1 is SGHTS and CDR2 is YDEGEE. This CDR3 reads CASSLPTTNEKLFF. CDR3 in DNA: TGTGCCAGCAGCCTCCCCACAACTAATGAAAAACTGTTTTTT.

This clonotype was observed a few times. The chain carries TRBV29-1 and TRBJ2-3; no firm D call. This CDR3 has 15 amino acids. V dropped 7 bases and J dropped 0 bases, with 17 bases sitting between them. Germline V CDR1 and CDR2: SQVTM, ANQGSEA. CDR3 DNA: TGCAGCGCGTCGGACGGCAGCCCTAGCACAGATACGCAGTATTTT. It is translated as CSASDGSPSTDTQYF.

The chain is built from TRBV7-2 and TRBJ2-3, with 8 positions matching TRBD2. The V and J ends lost 1 base and 3 bases, in that order; junction bases with no gene match: 3. Germline V lookup: CDR1 SGHTA, CDR2 FQGNSA. This CDR3 is built from 15 residues. In DNA, the CDR3 is TGTGCCAGCAGCTTAGACCAGCGGGGGACAGATACGCAGTATTTT. Translation: CASSLDQRGTDTQYF.

This clonotype has a handful of counts. V is TRBV7-9 and J is TRBJ2-3; D perhaps matches TRBD2 (5 bases). This CDR3 spans 16 amino acids. Germline loops: CDR1 SEHNR, CDR2 FQNEAQ (reference sequence). V was cut by 5 bases and J by 3 bases, with 18 bases left in between. The CDR3 is CASSKRYGEKTDTQYF. Here the CDR3 DNA reads TGTGCCAGCAGCAAGCGGTACGGGGAAAAGACAGATACGCAGTATTTT.

At least ten counts were recorded for this clonotype. This rearrangement joins TRBV5-1 to TRBJ1-3; the D gene is possibly TRBD1 (5 bases). From germline, CDR1 is SGHRS and CDR2 YFSETQ. The length of the CDR3 is 17 residues. Trimming shortened V by 1 base and J by 0 bases, and 14 bases separated the two germline ends. CDR3 loop: CASSLRPGHSSGNTIYF. The CDR3 coding sequence is TGCGCCAGCAGCTTGCGTCCGGGGCACTCCTCTGGAAACACCATATATTTT.

Ten or more counts support this clonotype. This chain links TRBV7-9 with TRBJ1-1, with D possibly being TRBD1 (6 bases). Germline V gene sequence: CDR1 SEHNR, CDR2 FQNEAQ (reference sequence). V was pared by 0 bases and J by 1 base, with 9 bases between. This CDR3 is 15 amino acids long. The CDR3 DNA reads as TGTGCCAGCAGCTTAGCGGTGGGGGCGAACACTGAAGCTTTCTTT. It is translated as CASSLAVGANTEAFF.

This clonotype was recorded many times. The rearrangement uses TRBV2 and TRBJ1-5; D gene ambiguous. The ends were cut back, 1 base at V and 4 bases at J, with 8 bases in the middle. The germline V gene encodes CDR1 SNHLY and CDR2 FYNNEI. The CDR3 sequence is 14 residues long. CDR3: CASSEGRVNQPQHF. Written as DNA, the CDR3 is TGTGCCAGCAGTGAAGGGAGGGTTAATCAGCCCCAGCATTTT.